The rows below give T cell receptor beta chains drawn from one sample of a study of cytomegalovirus exposure and HLA in healthy donors. Produced via immunoSEQ multiplex PCR; TCRdb's table is partial and in-frame only. The sample includes over 100,000 clones, around three quarters of them seen just once. The specimen was PBMCs. The source of these receptors is a young woman in good health and CMV-seropositive. Both conserved end residues are part of each CDR3. The D gene is left open where the match is weak. The size field is filled for only some rows; it gives once, few, many or a size class.

>TRBJ1-1|-|TRBV6-6|TRBD1
CASRDPGTGSTEAFF
TGTGCCAGCAGAGACCCCGGGACAGGGAGCACTGAAGCTTTCTTT
>TRBJ2-1|-|TRBV5-6|-
CASSLEQGWAYNEQFF
TGTGCCAGCAGCTTGGAACAGGGTTGGGCCTACAATGAGCAGTTCTTC
>TRBJ1-2|-|TRBV5-1|TRBD1
CASSLVGRGHGYTF
TGCGCCAGCAGCTTGGTTGGCAGGGGGCATGGCTACACCTTC
>TRBJ2-1|-|TRBV5-1|TRBD2
CASSPTTSGNNEQFF
TGCGCCAGCAGCCCCACCACTAGCGGCAACAATGAGCAGTTCTTC
>TRBJ2-7|-|TRBV6-5|-
CASTPGGRGYEQYF
TGTGCCAGCACCCCAGGGGGGAGAGGTTACGAGCAGTACTTC
>TRBJ2-7|few|TRBV28|TRBD2
CATRTSRWGDYEQYF
TGTGCCACCAGGACTAGCCGGTGGGGGGACTACGAGCAGTACTTC
>TRBJ2-1|-|TRBV7-2|TRBD2
CASSLVAGTSYNEQFF
TGTGCCAGCAGCTTGGTAGCGGGCACCTCCTACAATGAGCAGTTCTTC
>TRBJ2-5|-|TRBV30|TRBD2
CAWSAGLAQETQYF
TGTGCCTGGAGTGCGGGACTAGCGCAAGAGACCCAGTACTTC
>TRBJ1-4|-|TRBV14|-
CASSASGTPNEKLFF
TGTGCCAGCAGCGCGTCCGGGACACCAAATGAAAAACTGTTTTTT
>TRBJ1-1|-|TRBV4-1|-
CASQGAPKGNTEAFF
TGCGCCAGCCAAGGGGCACCAAAGGGGAACACTGAAGCTTTCTTT
>TRBJ2-6|-|TRBV5-6|-
CASSLVTRAGANVLTF
TGTGCCAGCAGCTTGGTTACCCGGGCTGGGGCCAACGTCCTGACTTTC
>TRBJ1-3|few|TRBV30|-
CAWSVHISSGNTIYF
TGTGCCTGGAGTGTGCACATCTCCTCTGGAAACACCATATATTTT
>TRBJ1-6|-|TRBV15|-
CATRKGADSSSYNSPLHF
TGTGCCACCAGGAAAGGGGCAGACTCAAGCTCCTATAATTCACCCCTCCACTTT
>TRBJ2-7|few|TRBV7-9|TRBD2
CASSLAGGPLNEQYF
TGTGCCAGCAGCTTAGCGGGAGGGCCTTTAAACGAGCAGTACTTC
>TRBJ2-2|-|TRBV5-1|TRBD2
CASSSRLAGASTGELFF
TGCGCCAGCAGCTCAAGACTAGCGGGAGCTAGTACCGGGGAGCTGTTTTTT
>TRBJ2-1|-|TRBV7-3|TRBD2
CASSLSGGLYNEQFF
TGTGCCAGCAGCTTATCGGGGGGGCTCTACAATGAGCAGTTCTTC
>TRBJ2-1|-|TRBV5-1|TRBD2
CASITTSGTYNEQFF
TGCGCCAGCATCACCACTAGCGGTACCTACAATGAGCAGTTCTTC
>TRBJ2-2|-|TRBV2|TRBD1
CASSLQGNSGELFF
TGTGCCAGCAGTTTACAGGGGAACAGCGGGGAGCTGTTTTTT
>TRBJ1-5|-|TRBV20-1|-
CSAGTGGAQHF
TGCAGTGCTGGGACTGGCGGGGCCCAGCATTTT
>TRBJ1-1|-|TRBV27|TRBD1
CASSSPRGLNTEAFF
TGTGCCAGCAGTTCGCCAAGGGGGCTAAACACTGAAGCTTTCTTT
>TRBJ2-3|-|TRBV5-1|-
CASSRDTTSTDTQYF
TGCGCCAGCAGCCGGGACACAACTAGCACAGATACGCAGTATTTT
>TRBJ2-1|-|TRBV7-3|TRBD2
CASRKLAGGSGEQFF
TGTGCCAGCAGGAAACTAGCGGGAGGGAGTGGGGAGCAGTTCTTC
>TRBJ2-1|-|TRBV10-3|-
CAISGGERYNEQFF
TGTGCCATCAGTGGGGGGGAGCGGTACAATGAGCAGTTCTTC
>TRBJ1-5|once|TRBV6-5|TRBD1
CASREGARDQPQHF
TGTGCCAGCAGGGAGGGGGCGAGAGATCAGCCCCAGCATTTT
>TRBJ2-3|-|TRBV2|-
CASCERGDTQYF
TGTGCCAGCTGCGAACGAGGAGATACGCAGTATTTT
>TRBJ2-1|-|TRBV9|TRBD2
CASSPRTSGNYNEQFF
TGTGCCAGCAGCCCCAGGACTAGCGGGAACTACAATGAGCAGTTCTTC
>TRBJ2-1|-|TRBV7-8|-
CASSFERYNEQFF
TGTGCCAGCAGCTTCGAGCGGTACAATGAGCAGTTCTTC
>TRBJ1-1|-|TRBV5-1|-
CASSLRGGEGRNTEAFF
TGCGCCAGCAGCTTAAGAGGGGGAGAGGGGCGGAACACTGAAGCTTTCTTT
>TRBJ1-3|few|TRBV25-1|-
CASSQSGTRRNTIYF
TGTGCCAGCAGTCAATCCGGGACACGGAGAAACACCATATATTTT
>TRBJ1-1|-|TRBV2|-
CASNRRNTEAFF
TGTGCCAGCAACAGGAGGAACACTGAAGCTTTCTTT
>TRBJ1-1|-|TRBV10-3|TRBD1
CAISEQGKNTEAFF
TGTGCCATCAGTGAACAGGGGAAGAACACTGAAGCTTTCTTT
>TRBJ1-6|-|TRBV6-5|TRBD1
CASSRRDSSNSPLHF
TGTGCCAGCAGTCGCCGGGACAGTTCCAATTCACCCCTCCACTTT
>TRBJ2-7|-|TRBV9|-
CASSVGGGTYEQYF
TGTGCCAGCAGCGTAGGAGGGGGTACCTACGAGCAGTACTTC
>TRBJ1-5|few|TRBV7-4|-
CASSLRGTSTLRSNQPQHF
TGTGCCAGCAGCTTACGAGGGACATCGACCTTAAGGAGCAATCAGCCCCAGCATTTT
>TRBJ2-2|-|TRBV30|-
CAWSPLYLTGELFF
TGTGCCTGGAGTCCTCTATACCTCACCGGGGAGCTGTTTTTT
>TRBJ2-7|-|TRBV2|TRBD2
CASSESGGTLTYEQYF
TGTGCCAGCAGTGAATCGGGGGGGACATTAACTTACGAGCAGTACTTC
>TRBJ1-2|-|TRBV6-5|TRBD1
CASSFRQGNYGYTF
TGTGCCAGCAGTTTCAGACAGGGGAACTATGGCTACACCTTC
>TRBJ2-7|once|TRBV28|TRBD1
CASRTGGANYEQYF
TGTGCCAGCAGAACAGGGGGCGCCAACTACGAGCAGTACTTC
>TRBJ1-4|-|TRBV5-6|-
CASSLLGREEEKLFF
TGTGCCAGCAGCTTGTTGGGCAGGGAAGAGGAAAAACTGTTTTTT
>TRBJ2-7|-|TRBV29-1|-
CSVEWQIHYEQYF
TGCAGCGTTGAATGGCAGATACACTACGAGCAGTACTTC
>TRBJ2-7|-|TRBV6-5|TRBD1
CASSYGTDYSYEQYF
TGTGCCAGCAGTTACGGGACAGACTACTCCTACGAGCAGTACTTC
>TRBJ1-2|-|TRBV19|-
CASSIVGSDGYTF
TGTGCCAGTAGTATAGTCGGTTCGGATGGCTACACCTTC
>TRBJ1-1|-|TRBV25-1|TRBD1
CASSDGRDRVIAFF
TGTGCCAGCAGTGACGGCCGGGACAGGGTTATCGCTTTCTTT
>TRBJ2-2|-|TRBV27|-
CASSPLLGLGSGELFF
TGTGCCAGCAGTCCACTTTTGGGGCTAGGAAGCGGGGAGCTGTTTTTT